The rows below give T cell receptor beta chains drawn from one sample of a study of control samples from healthy donors and cancer patients. Data came from immunoSEQ multiplex PCR; TCRdb stores just in-frame clones and leaves some out. The data show more than 100,000 clones, 75% to 95% seen once. The sequenced material came from blood. Receptors were obtained from a man between 18 and 35 years old in good health. CDR3s include the opening cysteine and the closing phenylalanine or tryptophan. Each record gives: J gene, V gene, D gene, clone size, CDR3 DNA, CDR3 protein. D genes are given only for firm matches. Expanded clones are given a class, and other clones once, few, many or no size at all.

J gene: TRBJ1-1; V gene: TRBV9; D gene: .; clone size: .; CDR3 DNA: TGTGCCAGCAGCCAAGGTACAGATAACACTGAAGCTTTCTTT; CDR3 protein: CASSQGTDNTEAFF
J gene: TRBJ2-3; V gene: TRBV4-1; D gene: .; clone size: .; CDR3 DNA: TGCGCCAGCAGCCAAGAAGATGTGGGGAGGGGGAAAGATACGCAGTATTTT; CDR3 protein: CASSQEDVGRGKDTQYF
J gene: TRBJ1-1; V gene: TRBV5-1; D gene: .; clone size: .; CDR3 DNA: TGCGCCAGCAGCTTGGGAGGGGGGAACACTGAAGCTTTCTTT; CDR3 protein: CASSLGGGNTEAFF
J gene: TRBJ1-1; V gene: TRBV29-1; D gene: .; clone size: .; CDR3 DNA: TGCAGCGCGAGCGCGTCTCTGAACACTGAAGCTTTCTTT; CDR3 protein: CSASASLNTEAFF
J gene: TRBJ1-5; V gene: TRBV3-1/TRBV3-2; D gene: .; clone size: .; CDR3 DNA: TGTGCCAGCAGCCAAAGGGGGTATGATCAGCCCCAGCATTTT; CDR3 protein: CASSQRGYDQPQHF
J gene: TRBJ1-2; V gene: TRBV5-6; D gene: .; clone size: .; CDR3 DNA: TGTGCCAGCAGCTTGCGGGGGGCGCGCGGCTACACCTTC; CDR3 protein: CASSLRGARGYTF
J gene: TRBJ2-7; V gene: TRBV7-6; D gene: TRBD2; clone size: .; CDR3 DNA: TGTGCCAGCAGCCCCGGGACTAGCGCGACCTACGAGCAGTACTTC; CDR3 protein: CASSPGTSATYEQYF
J gene: TRBJ2-1; V gene: TRBV23-1; D gene: .; clone size: .; CDR3 DNA: TGCGCCAGCAGTCAATCGACCATCTACAATGAGCAGTTCTTC; CDR3 protein: CASSQSTIYNEQFF
J gene: TRBJ2-3; V gene: TRBV10-3; D gene: .; clone size: .; CDR3 DNA: TGTGCCATCAGCATCCTACTATACAGGGCCCAAAACAGTGCAGATACGCAGTATTTT; CDR3 protein: CAISILLYRAQNSADTQYF
J gene: TRBJ2-5; V gene: TRBV9; D gene: TRBD2; clone size: once; CDR3 DNA: TGTGCCAGCAGCGAGATAGCGGGGAGGGGAGAGACCCAGTACTTC; CDR3 protein: CASSEIAGRGETQYF
J gene: TRBJ1-1; V gene: TRBV7-3; D gene: .; clone size: .; CDR3 DNA: TGTGCCAGCAGCCCCTCGTCGGCATCTTTGGGCACTGAAGCTTTCTTT; CDR3 protein: CASSPSSASLGTEAFF
J gene: TRBJ2-5; V gene: TRBV12-3/TRBV12-4; D gene: TRBD2; clone size: .; CDR3 DNA: TGTGCCAGCAGTTTCTTGGGAGGGGAGACCCAGTACTTC; CDR3 protein: CASSFLGGETQYF
J gene: TRBJ2-3; V gene: TRBV5-1; D gene: TRBD2; clone size: .; CDR3 DNA: TGCGCCAGCAGCTCGGGGACTAGCGGGGTTATCACAGATACGCAGTATTTT; CDR3 protein: CASSSGTSGVITDTQYF
J gene: TRBJ1-2; V gene: TRBV30; D gene: .; clone size: .; CDR3 DNA: TGTGCCTGGAGTCCGGGGAACTATGGCTACACCTTC; CDR3 protein: CAWSPGNYGYTF
J gene: TRBJ2-7; V gene: TRBV2; D gene: .; clone size: .; CDR3 DNA: TGTGCCAGCAGTAGACAGATCTCCTACGAGCAGTACTTC; CDR3 protein: CASSRQISYEQYF
J gene: TRBJ1-2; V gene: TRBV5-1; D gene: TRBD1; clone size: .; CDR3 DNA: TGCGCCAGCAGCGACGGACAGGGCTATGGCTACACCTTC; CDR3 protein: CASSDGQGYGYTF
J gene: TRBJ2-7; V gene: TRBV20-1; D gene: .; clone size: .; CDR3 DNA: TGCAGTGCTAGTTTACAGGGTTTCTCCTACGAGCAGTACTTC; CDR3 protein: CSASLQGFSYEQYF
J gene: TRBJ2-1; V gene: TRBV5-5; D gene: .; clone size: .; CDR3 DNA: TGTGCCAGCAGCTTGGATCCAGGGGCGTACAATGAGCAGTTCTTC; CDR3 protein: CASSLDPGAYNEQFF
J gene: TRBJ2-7; V gene: TRBV7-2; D gene: TRBD1; clone size: .; CDR3 DNA: TGTGCCAGCAGCCTAAACTTTAGACAGGGTTTAAGCTCCTACGAGCAGTACTTC; CDR3 protein: CASSLNFRQGLSSYEQYF
J gene: TRBJ1-1; V gene: TRBV19; D gene: .; clone size: once; CDR3 DNA: TGTGCCAGTAGTATGGCGAGGGGGGGGACTGAAGCTTTCTTT; CDR3 protein: CASSMARGGTEAFF
J gene: TRBJ1-2; V gene: TRBV5-4; D gene: .; clone size: .; CDR3 DNA: TGTGCCAGCAGCTTGAGGCTCGAACAAGGCTACACCTTC; CDR3 protein: CASSLRLEQGYTF
J gene: TRBJ2-5; V gene: TRBV2; D gene: .; clone size: .; CDR3 DNA: TGTGCCAGCAGTTACTGGGGCCAACCCCTAGGAGAGACCCAGTACTTC; CDR3 protein: CASSYWGQPLGETQYF
J gene: TRBJ2-7; V gene: TRBV5-6; D gene: .; clone size: .; CDR3 DNA: TGTGCCAGCAGCTTGGACGCGGGCAACTACGAGCAGTACTTC; CDR3 protein: CASSLDAGNYEQYF
J gene: TRBJ1-5; V gene: TRBV19; D gene: .; clone size: .; CDR3 DNA: TGTGCCAGTAGTATATTCGCGTTTGGTGTAGGGGGGGACAATCAGCCCCAGCATTTT; CDR3 protein: CASSIFAFGVGGDNQPQHF
J gene: TRBJ1-1; V gene: TRBV3-1/TRBV3-2; D gene: .; clone size: .; CDR3 DNA: TGTGCCAGCAGGATGTGGGAACGGATGAACACTGAAGCTTTCTTT; CDR3 protein: CASRMWERMNTEAFF
J gene: TRBJ1-2; V gene: TRBV12-5; D gene: .; clone size: .; CDR3 DNA: TGTGCTAGTGGTGAGGGGGATGGCTACACCTTC; CDR3 protein: CASGEGDGYTF
J gene: TRBJ1-1; V gene: TRBV10-1; D gene: TRBD1; clone size: .; CDR3 DNA: TGCGCCAGCAGTGATTCCCGACAGGGGTTCAGTGAAGCTTTCTTT; CDR3 protein: CASSDSRQGFSEAFF
J gene: TRBJ1-2; V gene: TRBV28; D gene: TRBD1; clone size: .; CDR3 DNA: TGTGCCAGCAGTTCTTGGGACAGGCTGGGGTATGGCTACACCTTC; CDR3 protein: CASSSWDRLGYGYTF
J gene: TRBJ1-3; V gene: TRBV7-9; D gene: TRBD1; clone size: .; CDR3 DNA: TGTGCCAGCAGGTCTACTGACAGGGGGCCTGGAAACACCATATATTTT; CDR3 protein: CASRSTDRGPGNTIYF
J gene: TRBJ2-6; V gene: TRBV5-1; D gene: .; clone size: .; CDR3 DNA: TGCGCCAGCAGCGGCGGGGCCTCTGGGGCCAACGTCCTGACTTTC; CDR3 protein: CASSGGASGANVLTF
J gene: TRBJ1-2; V gene: TRBV10-1; D gene: .; clone size: once; CDR3 DNA: TGCGCCAGCAGTTCGGACAGCGGAGATGGCTACACCTTC; CDR3 protein: CASSSDSGDGYTF
J gene: TRBJ1-2; V gene: TRBV27; D gene: .; clone size: .; CDR3 DNA: TGTGCCAGCAGTTTCGACGGGTTAGATGGCTACACCTTC; CDR3 protein: CASSFDGLDGYTF
J gene: TRBJ1-4; V gene: TRBV6-6; D gene: .; clone size: .; CDR3 DNA: TGTGCCAGCAGTCAGGGCCTCCTTAATGAAAAACTGTTTTTT; CDR3 protein: CASSQGLLNEKLFF
J gene: TRBJ1-5; V gene: TRBV19; D gene: .; clone size: .; CDR3 DNA: TGTGCCAGTAGTATGATGGCGTTTGGGGGGCAGCCCCAGCATTTT; CDR3 protein: CASSMMAFGGQPQHF
J gene: TRBJ1-2; V gene: TRBV4-1; D gene: TRBD1; clone size: .; CDR3 DNA: TGCGCCAGCAGCCAAGTTACAGGGGCCATAGGTTATACCTTC; CDR3 protein: CASSQVTGAIGYTF
J gene: TRBJ2-1; V gene: TRBV9; D gene: .; clone size: .; CDR3 DNA: TGTGCCAGCAGCCTTTCGGCGGGCAGTCTAGACAATGAGCAGTTCTTC; CDR3 protein: CASSLSAGSLDNEQFF
J gene: TRBJ1-3; V gene: TRBV2; D gene: .; clone size: .; CDR3 DNA: TGTGCCACAGAACAGGGTTCTGGAAACACCATATATTTT; CDR3 protein: CATEQGSGNTIYF
J gene: TRBJ2-5; V gene: TRBV7-2; D gene: TRBD2; clone size: .; CDR3 DNA: TGTGCCAGCAGCTTAACTAGCGGGGTGGGTGAGACCCAGTACTTC; CDR3 protein: CASSLTSGVGETQYF
J gene: TRBJ1-6; V gene: TRBV12-5; D gene: .; clone size: .; CDR3 DNA: TGTGCTAGTGGAGAGACCCAGGGGTTTAATTCACCCCTCCACTTT; CDR3 protein: CASGETQGFNSPLHF
J gene: TRBJ2-3; V gene: TRBV6-7; D gene: TRBD1; clone size: .; CDR3 DNA: TGTGCCAGCAGCCACAGGGGGCCCCCGGGGGATACGCAGTATTTT; CDR3 protein: CASSHRGPPGDTQYF
J gene: TRBJ1-1; V gene: TRBV11-1; D gene: .; clone size: .; CDR3 DNA: TGTGCCAGCAGCTCCCAAGGGCCAGGGTCGGGCACTGAAGCTTTCTTT; CDR3 protein: CASSSQGPGSGTEAFF
J gene: TRBJ2-2; V gene: TRBV21-1; D gene: .; clone size: once; CDR3 DNA: TGTGCCGGGACAGGCGACACCGGGGAGCTGTTTTTT; CDR3 protein: CAGTGDTGELFF
J gene: TRBJ2-7; V gene: TRBV30; D gene: TRBD1; clone size: .; CDR3 DNA: TGTGCCTGGAAGTTCGGGACAGGGGACTACGAGCAGTACTTC; CDR3 protein: CAWKFGTGDYEQYF
J gene: TRBJ1-1; V gene: TRBV12-3/TRBV12-4; D gene: TRBD1; clone size: .; CDR3 DNA: TGTGCCAGCACCCAACAGGGGTTCGCTGAAGCTTTCTTT; CDR3 protein: CASTQQGFAEAFF
J gene: TRBJ1-5; V gene: TRBV28; D gene: .; clone size: once; CDR3 DNA: TGTGCCAGCAGTTTGAACTGGCCAGCCGCTAATCAGCCCCAGCATTTT; CDR3 protein: CASSLNWPAANQPQHF
J gene: TRBJ1-3; V gene: TRBV19; D gene: TRBD1; clone size: .; CDR3 DNA: TGTGCCAGTAGGGGACAGGGGGCTTATTCTGGAAACACCATATATTTT; CDR3 protein: CASRGQGAYSGNTIYF
J gene: TRBJ1-4; V gene: TRBV12-3/TRBV12-4; D gene: .; clone size: .; CDR3 DNA: TGTGCCAGCAGTTTGGGGGAAGTCCGGATACTGTTTTTT; CDR3 protein: CASSLGEVRILFF
J gene: TRBJ1-1; V gene: TRBV20-1; D gene: .; clone size: once; CDR3 DNA: TGCAGTGCTAACAGGAACACTGAAGCTTTCTTT; CDR3 protein: CSANRNTEAFF
J gene: TRBJ1-2; V gene: TRBV5-1; D gene: TRBD1; clone size: .; CDR3 DNA: TGCGCCAGCAGGAACATGACAGGGGGCGAGTATGGCTACACCTTC; CDR3 protein: CASRNMTGGEYGYTF
J gene: TRBJ1-2; V gene: TRBV7-6; D gene: TRBD1; clone size: .; CDR3 DNA: TGTGCCAGCAGCACGGGACAGTCGAACTATGGCTACACCTTC; CDR3 protein: CASSTGQSNYGYTF
J gene: TRBJ1-3; V gene: TRBV19; D gene: .; clone size: .; CDR3 DNA: TGTGCCAGTAGCTCCGCCTACTCTGGAAACACCATATATTTT; CDR3 protein: CASSSAYSGNTIYF
J gene: TRBJ2-7; V gene: TRBV9; D gene: .; clone size: .; CDR3 DNA: TGTGCCAGCAGCGCTGGCGGACAGACCTACGAGCAGTACTTC; CDR3 protein: CASSAGGQTYEQYF
J gene: TRBJ1-2; V gene: TRBV30; D gene: .; clone size: .; CDR3 DNA: TGTGCCTGGAGTGTACTGAATGGCTACACCTTC; CDR3 protein: CAWSVLNGYTF
J gene: TRBJ2-5; V gene: TRBV29-1; D gene: .; clone size: .; CDR3 DNA: TGCAGCGCGCAAACAGGCCAAGAGACCCAGTACTTC; CDR3 protein: CSAQTGQETQYF